Listed here is a single TCR beta chain. This entry belongs to a study of blood T cell repertoires in COVID-19. As handled by the study authors: Reference gene primers were amplified, and this amplification served to estimate nucleated cell counts. Produced via immunoSEQ multiplex PCR; TCRdb's table is partial and in-frame only. V and J calls and clone size follow that table, whereas D and trimming were derived from the DNA. The sample yields roughly 260,000 clones, around nine tenths seen once. Trimming took 2 bases from V and 6 from J, leaving 20 bases between them. Germline assignment: CDR1 MNHNS and CDR2 SASEGT. The CDR3 has 16 residues.

This chain links TRBV6-1 with TRBJ2-7, with D tentatively TRBD1 (5 bases). The source of this sequence is a man in his forties or fifties who had recovered from COVID-19. Sequences were obtained from peripheral blood. The CDR3 DNA sequence: TGTGCCAGCAGTGAAAGGCAGGGCTTCTTTTCTCCCGAGCAGTACTTC. Its protein product is CASSERQGFFSPEQYF.